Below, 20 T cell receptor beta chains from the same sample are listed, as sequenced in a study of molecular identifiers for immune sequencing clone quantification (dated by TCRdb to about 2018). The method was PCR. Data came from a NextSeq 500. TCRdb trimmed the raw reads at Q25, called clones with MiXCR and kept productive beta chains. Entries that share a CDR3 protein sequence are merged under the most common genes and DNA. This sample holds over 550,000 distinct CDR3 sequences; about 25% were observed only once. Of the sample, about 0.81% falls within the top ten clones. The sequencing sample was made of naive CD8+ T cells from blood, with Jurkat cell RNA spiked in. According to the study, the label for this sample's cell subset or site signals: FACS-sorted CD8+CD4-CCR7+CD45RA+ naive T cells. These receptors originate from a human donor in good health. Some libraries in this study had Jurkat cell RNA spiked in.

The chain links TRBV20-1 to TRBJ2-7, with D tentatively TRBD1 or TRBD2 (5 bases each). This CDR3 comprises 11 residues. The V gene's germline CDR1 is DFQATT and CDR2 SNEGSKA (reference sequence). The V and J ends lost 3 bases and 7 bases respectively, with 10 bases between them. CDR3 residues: CSASVGGEQYF. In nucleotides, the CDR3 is TGCAGTGCTAGTGTTGGGGGAGAGCAGTACTTC.

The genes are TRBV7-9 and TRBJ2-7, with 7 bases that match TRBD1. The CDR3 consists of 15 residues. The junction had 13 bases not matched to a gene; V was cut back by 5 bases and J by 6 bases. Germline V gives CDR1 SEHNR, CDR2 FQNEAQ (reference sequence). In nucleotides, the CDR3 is TGTGCCAGCAGCCCCGCGGCGACAGGGAATCGCGAGCAGTACTTC. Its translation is CASSPAATGNREQYF.

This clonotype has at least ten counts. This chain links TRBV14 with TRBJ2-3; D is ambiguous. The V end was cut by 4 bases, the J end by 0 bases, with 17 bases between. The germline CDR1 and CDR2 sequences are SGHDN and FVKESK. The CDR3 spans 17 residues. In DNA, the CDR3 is TGTGCCAGCAGCCTGAACGGAGTAGACTCTAGCACAGATACGCAGTATTTT. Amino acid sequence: CASSLNGVDSSTDTQYF. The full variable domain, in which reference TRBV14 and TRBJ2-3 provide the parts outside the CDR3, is EAGVTQFPSHSVIEKGQTVTLRCDPISGHDNLYWYRRVMGKEIKFLLHFVKESKQDESGMPNNRFLAERTGGTYSTLKVQPAELEDSGVYFCASSLNGVDSSTDTQYFGPGTRLTVL.

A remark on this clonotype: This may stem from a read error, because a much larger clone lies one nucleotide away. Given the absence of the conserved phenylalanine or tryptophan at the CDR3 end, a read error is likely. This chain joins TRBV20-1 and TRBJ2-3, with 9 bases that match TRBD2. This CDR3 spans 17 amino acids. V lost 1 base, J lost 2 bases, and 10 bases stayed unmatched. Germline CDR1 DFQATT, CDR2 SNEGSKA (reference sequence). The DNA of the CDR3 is TGCAGTGCTAGAGTGGGGGGACTAGCTTACTACACAGATACGCAGTATCTT. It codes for CSARVGGLAYYTDTQYL.

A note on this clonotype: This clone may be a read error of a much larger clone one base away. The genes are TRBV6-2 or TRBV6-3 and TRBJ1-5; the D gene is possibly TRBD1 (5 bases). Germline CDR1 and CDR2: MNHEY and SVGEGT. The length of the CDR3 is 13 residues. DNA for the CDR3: TGTGCCTGCAGTTCCGGGGACCCTCAGCCCCAGCATTTT. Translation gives CACSSGDPQPQHF.

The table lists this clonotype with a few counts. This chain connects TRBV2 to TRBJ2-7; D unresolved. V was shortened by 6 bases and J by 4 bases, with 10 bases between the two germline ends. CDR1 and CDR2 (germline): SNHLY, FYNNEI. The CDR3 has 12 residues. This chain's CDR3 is CASRPSTYEQYF. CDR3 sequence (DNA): TGTGCCAGCAGGCCTTCCACGTACGAGCAGTACTTC.

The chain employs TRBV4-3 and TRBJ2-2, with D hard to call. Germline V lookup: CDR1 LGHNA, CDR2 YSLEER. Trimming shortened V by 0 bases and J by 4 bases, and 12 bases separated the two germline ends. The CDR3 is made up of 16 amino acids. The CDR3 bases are TGCGCCAGCAGCCAAGATTTTAGCTCTCGCACCGGGGAGCTGTTTTTT. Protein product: CASSQDFSSRTGELFF.

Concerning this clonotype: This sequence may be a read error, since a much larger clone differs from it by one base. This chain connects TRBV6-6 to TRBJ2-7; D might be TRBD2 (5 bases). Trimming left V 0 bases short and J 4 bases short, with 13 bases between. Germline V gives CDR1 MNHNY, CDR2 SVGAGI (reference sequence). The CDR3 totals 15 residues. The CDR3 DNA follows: TGTGCCAGCAGTTACTCGGGGAGCGTTGGGTACGAGCAGTACTTC. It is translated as CASSYSGSVGYEQYF.

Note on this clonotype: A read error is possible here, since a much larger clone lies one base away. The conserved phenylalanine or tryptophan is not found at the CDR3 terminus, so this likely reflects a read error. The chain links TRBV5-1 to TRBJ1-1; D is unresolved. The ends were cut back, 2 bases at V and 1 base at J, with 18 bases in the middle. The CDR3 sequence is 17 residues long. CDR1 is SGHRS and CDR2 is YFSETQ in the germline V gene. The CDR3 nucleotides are TGCGCCAGCAGCTTTACCGAACAGATAGATCCGAACACTGAAGCTTTCTCT. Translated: CASSFTEQIDPNTEAFS.

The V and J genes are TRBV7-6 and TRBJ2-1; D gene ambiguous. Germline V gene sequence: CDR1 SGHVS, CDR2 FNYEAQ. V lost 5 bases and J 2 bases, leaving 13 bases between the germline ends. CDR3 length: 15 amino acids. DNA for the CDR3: TGTGCCAGCAGCCCACCCTTTAGGCCCTACAATGAGCAGTTCTTC. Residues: CASSPPFRPYNEQFF.

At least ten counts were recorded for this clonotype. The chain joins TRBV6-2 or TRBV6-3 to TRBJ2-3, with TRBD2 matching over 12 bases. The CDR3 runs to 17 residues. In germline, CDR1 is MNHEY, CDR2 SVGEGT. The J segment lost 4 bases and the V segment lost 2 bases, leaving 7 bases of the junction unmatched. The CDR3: CASSYELAGGIADTQYF. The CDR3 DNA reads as TGTGCCAGCAGTTACGAACTAGCGGGAGGAATCGCAGATACGCAGTATTTT.

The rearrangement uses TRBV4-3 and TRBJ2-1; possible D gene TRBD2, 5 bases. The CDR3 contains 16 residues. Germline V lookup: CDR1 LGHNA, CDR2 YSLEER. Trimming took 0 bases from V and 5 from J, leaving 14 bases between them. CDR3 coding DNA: TGCGCCAGCAGCCAAGAGCAAGCGGAGCCCAACAATGAGCAGTTCTTC. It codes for CASSQEQAEPNNEQFF.

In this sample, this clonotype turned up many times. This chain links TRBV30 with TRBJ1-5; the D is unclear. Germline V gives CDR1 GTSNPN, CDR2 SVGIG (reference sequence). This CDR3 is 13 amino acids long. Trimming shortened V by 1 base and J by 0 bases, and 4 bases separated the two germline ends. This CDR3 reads CAWSEDSNQPQHF. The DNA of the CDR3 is TGTGCCTGGAGTGAGGATAGCAATCAGCCCCAGCATTTT.

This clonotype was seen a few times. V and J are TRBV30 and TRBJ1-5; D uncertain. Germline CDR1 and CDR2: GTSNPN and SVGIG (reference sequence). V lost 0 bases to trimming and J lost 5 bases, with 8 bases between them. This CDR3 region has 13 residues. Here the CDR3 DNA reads TGTGCCTGGAGTGTAAACTCTTATCAGCCCCAGCATTTT. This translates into CAWSVNSYQPQHF.

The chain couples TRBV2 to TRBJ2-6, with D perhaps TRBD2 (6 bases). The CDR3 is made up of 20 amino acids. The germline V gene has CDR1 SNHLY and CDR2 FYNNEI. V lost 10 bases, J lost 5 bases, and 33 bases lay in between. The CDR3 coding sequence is TGTGCCAACTCGAAGGGCGGGGTCTCGGGGATTCTGAGCAGGGCCAACGTCCTGACTTTC. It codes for CANSKGGVSGILSRANVLTF.

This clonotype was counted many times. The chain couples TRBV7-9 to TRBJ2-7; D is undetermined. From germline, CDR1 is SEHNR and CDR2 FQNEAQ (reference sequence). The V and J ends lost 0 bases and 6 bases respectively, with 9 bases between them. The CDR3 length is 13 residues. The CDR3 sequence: CASSLAASGEQYF. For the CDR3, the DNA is TGTGCCAGCAGCTTAGCGGCTAGTGGCGAGCAGTACTTC.

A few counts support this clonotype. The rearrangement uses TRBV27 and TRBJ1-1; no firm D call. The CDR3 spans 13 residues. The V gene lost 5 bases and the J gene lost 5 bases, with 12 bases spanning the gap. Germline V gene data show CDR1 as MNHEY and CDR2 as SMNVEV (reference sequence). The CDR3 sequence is CASSPSMWTEAFF. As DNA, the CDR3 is TGTGCCAGCAGTCCCTCAATGTGGACTGAAGCTTTCTTT.

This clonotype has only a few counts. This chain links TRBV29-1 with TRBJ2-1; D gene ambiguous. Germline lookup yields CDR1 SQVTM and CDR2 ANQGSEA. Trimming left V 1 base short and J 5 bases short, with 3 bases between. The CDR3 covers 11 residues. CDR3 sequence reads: CSVEGHNEQFF. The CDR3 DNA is TGCAGCGTTGAAGGTCACAATGAGCAGTTCTTC.

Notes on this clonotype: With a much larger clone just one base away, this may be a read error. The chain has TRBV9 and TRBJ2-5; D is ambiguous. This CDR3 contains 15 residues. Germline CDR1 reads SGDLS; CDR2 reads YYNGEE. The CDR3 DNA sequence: TGTGCCAGCAGCGTAGCCCAGGCAAACCAAGAGACCCAGCACTTC. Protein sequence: CASSVAQANQETQHF.

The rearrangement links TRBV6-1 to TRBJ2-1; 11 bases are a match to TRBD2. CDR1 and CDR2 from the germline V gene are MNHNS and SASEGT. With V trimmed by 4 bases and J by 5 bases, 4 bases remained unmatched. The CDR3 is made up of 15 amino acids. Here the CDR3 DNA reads TGTGCCAGCAGTGGACTAGCGGGGCCAGACAATGAGCAGTTCTTC. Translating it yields CASSGLAGPDNEQFF.